These 25 T cell receptor beta chains originate from one sample sequenced in a study of T cell responses to AZD1222 COVID-19 vaccine. Sequencing was performed with immunoSEQ multiplex PCR; in TCRdb, only in-frame clones are kept and a portion is missing. The sample shows fewer than 200,000 clones, approximately 88% of them seen only once. The specimen comprised peripheral blood, sampled 28 days after the second AZD1222 dose. The receptors come from an adult who received the AZD1222 COVID-19 vaccine.

The CDR3 protein is CASSYQAGVHYGYTF. The CDR3 coding sequence is TGTGCCAGCAGTTACCAAGCAGGGGTCCACTATGGCTACACCTTC. The chain uses TRBV6-5 and TRBJ1-2; possible D gene TRBD1, 6 bases. Deletions cut 2 bases from V and 3 bases from J, with 13 bases between. CDR1 is MNHEY, CDR2 SVGAGI, per germline. CDR3 length equals 15 residues.

This rearrangement joins TRBV14 to TRBJ1-2; the match to TRBD1 covers 9 bases. Germline-derived CDR1 and CDR2 are SGHDN and FVKESK. The J segment lost 4 bases and the V segment lost 4 bases, leaving 7 bases of the junction unmatched. This CDR3 contains 15 residues. The CDR3 nucleotides are TGTGCCAGCAGCCTAACCGGGACAGGGCTCTATGGCTACACCTTC. This codes for CASSLTGTGLYGYTF.

The chain joins TRBV5-1 to TRBJ2-7, with D unclear. Germline loops: CDR1 SGHRS, CDR2 YFSETQ. The V end lost 4 bases, the J end lost 3 bases, and 17 bases lay between the germline ends. The CDR3 has 15 amino acids. The CDR3 DNA follows: TGCGCCAGCAGCCCACCGTCGACCTCCAACTACGAGCAGTACTTC. Translating gives CASSPPSTSNYEQYF.

This chain joins TRBV29-1 and TRBJ1-1; TRBD1 is a possible D gene (6 bases). Looked up from germline, CDR1 is SQVTM and CDR2 is ANQGSEA. This CDR3 has 16 amino acids. V gave up 5 bases and J gave up 0 bases, with 19 bases separating them. CDR3 loop: CSVRGSRGTMNTEAFF. The CDR3 coding sequence is TGCAGCGTTCGCGGTTCCAGGGGTACGATGAACACTGAAGCTTTCTTT.

The CDR3 DNA sequence: TGTGCCAGCAGTGATACTTTTATGAACACTGAAGCTTTCTTT. Protein product: CASSDTFMNTEAFF. V is TRBV6-1 and J is TRBJ1-1; D gene unclear. Per the germline V gene, CDR1 is MNHNS and CDR2 is SASEGT. The CDR3 is 14 residues long. The V and J ends lost 3 bases and 0 bases respectively, with 8 bases between them.

The chain employs TRBV9 and TRBJ2-7, with D possibly TRBD1 on 7 matching bases. Per the germline V gene, CDR1 is SGDLS and CDR2 is YYNGEE. The CDR3 is 15 residues long. V shed 1 base and J shed 4 bases, with 15 bases lying between them. The DNA of the CDR3 is TGTGCCAGCAGCGTAAGGTCAGGGGGGTTTTACGAGCAGTACTTC. Its translation: CASSVRSGGFYEQYF.

The CDR3 protein is CASSLFLTGELFF. In nucleotides, the CDR3 is TGTGCCAGCAGCTTATTTCTAACCGGGGAGCTGTTTTTT. This chain uses TRBV7-6 with TRBJ2-2; D is ambiguous. V was pared by 2 bases and J by 5 bases, with 6 bases between. The CDR3 runs to 13 residues. Germline CDR1 reads SGHVS; CDR2 reads FNYEAQ.

The V and J genes are TRBV25-1 and TRBJ1-1, with 7 bases aligning to TRBD1. Germline V gene sequence: CDR1 MGHDK, CDR2 SYGVNS. After removal of 4 bases from V and 2 bases from J, the junction contained 4 bases not matched to a gene. The CDR3 loop spans 14 amino acids. The CDR3 spells CASSAWTGNTEAFF. CDR3 nucleotides: TGTGCCAGCAGTGCATGGACAGGCAACACTGAAGCTTTCTTT.

V is TRBV4-1 and J is TRBJ1-1, with unresolved D. This CDR3 region has 12 residues. Looked up from germline, CDR1 is MGHRA and CDR2 is YSYEKL. The V end lost 2 bases, the J end lost 7 bases, and 8 bases lay between the germline ends. The CDR3 is CASSQPGVEAFF. The CDR3 nucleotides read TGCGCCAGCAGCCAACCAGGCGTTGAAGCTTTCTTT.

This chain links TRBV13 with TRBJ2-2; perhaps TRBD2 as D (6 bases). The ends were cut back, 5 bases at V and 6 bases at J, with 13 bases in the middle. The CDR3 has 14 residues. Germline assignment: CDR1 PRHDT and CDR2 FYEKMQ (reference sequence). The CDR3 bases are TGTGCCAGCAGCACCTGGAGGGGTGCCGGGGAGCTGTTTTTT. Its protein is CASSTWRGAGELFF. The entire variable domain, with the rest obtained from reference TRBV13 and TRBJ2-2, is as follows: AAGVIQSPRHLIKEKRETATLKCYPIPRHDTVYWYQQGPGQDPQFLISFYEKMQSDKGSIPDRFSAQQFSDYHSELNMSSLELGDSALYFCASSTWRGAGELFFGEGSRLTVL.

The V gene is TRBV5-1, the J gene TRBJ1-2; D gene ambiguous. The CDR3 length is 13 residues. In germline, CDR1 is SGHRS, CDR2 YFSETQ. V shed 1 base and J shed 4 bases, with 8 bases lying between them. CDR3 nucleotides: TGCGCCAGCAGCTTGTCGATCCTCTATGGCTACACCTTC. Translated, it gives CASSLSILYGYTF. Based on the CDR3 plus reference TRBV5-1 and TRBJ1-2, the full variable domain is KAGVTQTPRYLIKTRGQQVTLSCSPISGHRSVSWYQQTPGQGLQFLFEYFSETQRNKGNFPGRFSGRQFSNSRSEMNVSTLELGDSALYLCASSLSILYGYTFGSGTRLTVV.

A single count supports this clone. The chain joins TRBV3-1 (or the pseudogene TRBV3-2) to TRBJ1-6, with 7 nucleotides matching TRBD1. Germline V gives CDR1 LGHDT, CDR2 YNNKEL (reference sequence). This CDR3 region has 17 residues. The trim removed 3 bases at V and 9 bases at J, leaving 14 bases unmatched. In nucleotides, the CDR3 is TGTGCCAGCAGCCAGGGATCGGAGGGGACAGCTTTTTCACCCCTCCACTTT. Translating it yields CASSQGSEGTAFSPLHF.

The chain uses TRBV18 and TRBJ2-5; no firm D call. The CDR3 loop spans 17 amino acids. V lost 3 bases and J lost 0, with 17 bases in between. Germline-derived CDR1 and CDR2 are KGHSH and LQKENI. The CDR3 bases are TGTGCCAGCTCACCCATATTACGGCTGCGGAACCAAGAGACCCAGTACTTC. Its translation is CASSPILRLRNQETQYF.

The chain employs TRBV21-1 and TRBJ2-1; the D call TRBD1 from the table was never checked on the DNA. TRBV21-1 is noted as a pseudogene. The CDR3 covers 13 residues. The CDR3 DNA is TGTGCCACCTCGCCGGGACAGGGGGGTGAGCAGTTCTTC. Protein: CATSPGQGGEQFF.

This clone showed up just once. This sequence joins TRBV7-9 and TRBJ2-5; 11 bases line up with TRBD1. The germline gives CDR1 SEHNR, CDR2 FQNEAQ (reference sequence). The CDR3 is 15 residues long. V lost 5 bases and J lost 4; bases outside the gene matches: 6. DNA for the CDR3: TGTGCCAGCAGCCCCCCCGGGACAGGGGGAGAGACCCAGTACTTC. It codes for CASSPPGTGGETQYF.

The rearrangement uses TRBV7-9 and TRBJ2-5; no definite D call. CDR1 and CDR2 from the germline V gene are SEHNR and FQNEAQ (reference sequence). The germline V and J ends were trimmed by 3 bases and 4 bases, with 9 bases remaining between them. The CDR3 consists of 13 residues. For the CDR3, the DNA is TGTGCCAGCAGCTTCGACGTGGCAGAGACCCAGTACTTC. Amino acids: CASSFDVAETQYF.

Concerning this clone: The DNA is omitted, as the CDR3 cannot be located on it reliably, and the CDR3 follows TCRdb's listing. The V and J genes are TRBV6-5 and TRBJ1-1. Ends included, the CDR3 has 14 residues. CDR1 is MNHEY, CDR2 SVGAGI, per germline. The CDR3 protein is CASSSSGGRTRAFF.

The chain joins TRBV4-1 to TRBJ1-1; D is uncertain. Trimming removed 4 bases at V and 1 base at J, with 13 bases between. The CDR3 is 15 residues long. CDR1 is MGHRA, CDR2 YSYEKL, per germline. This chain's CDR3 is CASSRRIGENTEAFF. CDR3 nucleotides: TGCGCCAGCAGCCGACGAATCGGGGAGAACACTGAAGCTTTCTTT.

This chain uses TRBV3-1 (or the pseudogene TRBV3-2) with TRBJ1-2; D unresolved. The germline gives CDR1 LGHDT, CDR2 YNNKEL (reference sequence). Trimming stripped 0 bases from V and 8 bases from J, with 10 bases between. The CDR3 totals 13 residues. The CDR3 is CASSQDGRYGYTF. CDR3 nucleotides: TGTGCCAGCAGCCAAGATGGCAGGTACGGCTACACCTTC.

The chain combines TRBV7-2 with TRBJ2-5, with 12 positions matching TRBD2. The germline gives CDR1 SGHTA, CDR2 FQGNSA. V was pared by 6 bases and J by 4 bases, with 9 bases of the junction left unmatched. This CDR3 is 16 amino acids long. The CDR3 is CASRADLAGGRETQYF. CDR3 DNA: TGTGCCAGCAGGGCCGACCTAGCGGGGGGGCGAGAGACCCAGTACTTC.

The chain recombines TRBV19 with TRBJ1-2; D gene ambiguous. The CDR3 sequence is 14 residues long. V was trimmed by 1 base and J by 5 bases, leaving 11 bases between them. CDR1 is LNHDA and CDR2 is SQIVND in the germline V gene (reference sequence). CDR3 DNA sequence: TGTGCCAGTAGTATAGCCGAAGCGCTGTATGGCTACACCTTC. Its translation is CASSIAEALYGYTF. Full variable domain (rest looked up from reference TRBV19 and TRBJ1-2): DGGITQSPKYLFRKEGQNVTLSCEQNLNHDAMYWYRQDPGQGLRLIYYSQIVNDFQKGDIAEGYSVSREKKESFPLTVTSAQKNPTAFYLCASSIAEALYGYTFGSGTRLTVV.

This chain uses TRBV4-2 with TRBJ2-7; D might be TRBD1 (6 bases). Deletions cut 2 bases from V and 7 bases from J, with 18 bases between. Germline assignment: CDR1 LGHNA and CDR2 YNFKEQ. CDR3 length: 15 residues. The CDR3 coding sequence is TGTGCCAGCAGCCAAAAGACAGGAGGAAGGGCGGAGCAGTACTTC. Protein: CASSQKTGGRAEQYF.

The chain is built from TRBV19 and TRBJ1-5; D unclear. The CDR3 sequence is 14 residues long. In germline, CDR1 is LNHDA, CDR2 SQIVND (reference sequence). The V gene lost 5 bases and the J gene lost 5 bases, with 13 bases spanning the gap. CDR3 in DNA: TGTGCCAGTAGTGCCCTCGAGAGGTATCAGCCCCAGCATTTT. Its translation: CASSALERYQPQHF.

The genes are TRBV29-1 and TRBJ2-2; possible D gene TRBD2, 6 bases. Germline assignment: CDR1 SQVTM and CDR2 ANQGSEA. The CDR3 is made up of 14 amino acids. V was shortened by 0 bases and J by 6 bases, with 11 bases between the two germline ends. CDR3 DNA sequence: TGCAGCGTTGAAGATGGCGGGATCTCCGGGGAGCTGTTTTTT. This encodes CSVEDGGISGELFF.

This chain joins TRBV9 and TRBJ2-1, with D maybe TRBD1 (6 bases). The germline gives CDR1 SGDLS, CDR2 YYNGEE. V was pared by 3 bases and J by 6 bases, with 22 bases between. The CDR3 is 17 amino acids. DNA of the CDR3: TGTGCCAGCAGCGCCTCTACCGGGACAACCCGCGGCAATGAGCAGTTCTTC. As protein: CASSASTGTTRGNEQFF.